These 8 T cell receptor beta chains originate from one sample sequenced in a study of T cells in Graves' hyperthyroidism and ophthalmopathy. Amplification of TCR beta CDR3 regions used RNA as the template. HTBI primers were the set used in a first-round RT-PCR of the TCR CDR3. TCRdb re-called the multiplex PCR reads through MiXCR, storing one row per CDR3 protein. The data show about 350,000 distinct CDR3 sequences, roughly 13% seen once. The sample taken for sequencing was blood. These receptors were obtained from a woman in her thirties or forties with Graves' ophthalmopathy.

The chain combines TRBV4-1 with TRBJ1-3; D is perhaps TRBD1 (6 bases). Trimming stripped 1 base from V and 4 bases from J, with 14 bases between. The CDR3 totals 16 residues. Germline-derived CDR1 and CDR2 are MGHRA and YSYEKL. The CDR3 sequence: CASSQVGRGPGNTIYF. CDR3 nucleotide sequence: TGCGCCAGCAGCCAAGTTGGCAGGGGCCCAGGAAACACCATATATTTT.

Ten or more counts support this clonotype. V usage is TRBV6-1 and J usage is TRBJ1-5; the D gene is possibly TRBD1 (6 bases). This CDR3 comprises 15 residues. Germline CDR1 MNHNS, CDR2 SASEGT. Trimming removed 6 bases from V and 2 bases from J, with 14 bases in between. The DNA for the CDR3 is TGTGCCAGCAGACCTCCAGGGGCCCGCAATCAGCCCCAGCATTTT. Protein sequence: CASRPPGARNQPQHF.

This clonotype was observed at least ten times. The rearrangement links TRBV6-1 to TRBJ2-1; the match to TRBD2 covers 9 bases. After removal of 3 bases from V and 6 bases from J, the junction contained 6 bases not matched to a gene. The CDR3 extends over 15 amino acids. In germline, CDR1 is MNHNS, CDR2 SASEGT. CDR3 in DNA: TGTGCCAGCAGTGATTGGCGGGGGGGCCTCAATGAGCAGTTCTTC. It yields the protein CASSDWRGGLNEQFF.

The CDR3 loop reads CASSQDSSSLAYEQYF. The CDR3 DNA reads as TGCGCCAGCAGCCAAGACAGCTCATCCTTGGCCTACGAGCAGTACTTC. This chain links TRBV4-1 with TRBJ2-7, with D unresolved. Trimming stripped 0 bases from V and 2 bases from J, with 14 bases between. This CDR3 has 16 residues. From germline, CDR1 is MGHRA and CDR2 YSYEKL.

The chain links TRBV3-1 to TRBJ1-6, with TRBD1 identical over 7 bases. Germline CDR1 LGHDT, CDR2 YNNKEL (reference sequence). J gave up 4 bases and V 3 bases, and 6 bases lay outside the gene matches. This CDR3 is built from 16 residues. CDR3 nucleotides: TGTGCCAGCAGCCAGGAGACAGGGACATATAATTCACCCCTCCACTTT. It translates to CASSQETGTYNSPLHF.

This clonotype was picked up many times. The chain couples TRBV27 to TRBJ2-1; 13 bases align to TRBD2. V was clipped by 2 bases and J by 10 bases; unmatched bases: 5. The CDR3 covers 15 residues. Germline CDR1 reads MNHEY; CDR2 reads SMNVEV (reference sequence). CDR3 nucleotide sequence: TGTGCCAGCAGTTTAGGGACTAGCGGGGTACGGGAGCAGTTCTTC. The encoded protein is CASSLGTSGVREQFF.

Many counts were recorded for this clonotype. The CDR3 nucleotides are TGCGCCAGCAGCTTGGCCTTGGGCGGGGGGACAGATACGCAGTATTTT. This translates into CASSLALGGGTDTQYF. The V call is TRBV5-1, the J call TRBJ2-3, with TRBD2 matching 8 bases. CDR3 size: 16 residues. CDR1 SGHRS and CDR2 YFSETQ come from the germline V gene. V lost 0 bases, J lost 3 bases, and 6 bases stayed unmatched.

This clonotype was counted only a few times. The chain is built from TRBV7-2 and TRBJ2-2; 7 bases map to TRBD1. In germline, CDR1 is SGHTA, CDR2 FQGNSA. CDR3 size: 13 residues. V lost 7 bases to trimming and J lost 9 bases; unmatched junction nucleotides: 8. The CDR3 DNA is TGTGCCAGCACCGTCGACAGGGTTAGGGAGCTGTTTTTT. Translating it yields CASTVDRVRELFF.